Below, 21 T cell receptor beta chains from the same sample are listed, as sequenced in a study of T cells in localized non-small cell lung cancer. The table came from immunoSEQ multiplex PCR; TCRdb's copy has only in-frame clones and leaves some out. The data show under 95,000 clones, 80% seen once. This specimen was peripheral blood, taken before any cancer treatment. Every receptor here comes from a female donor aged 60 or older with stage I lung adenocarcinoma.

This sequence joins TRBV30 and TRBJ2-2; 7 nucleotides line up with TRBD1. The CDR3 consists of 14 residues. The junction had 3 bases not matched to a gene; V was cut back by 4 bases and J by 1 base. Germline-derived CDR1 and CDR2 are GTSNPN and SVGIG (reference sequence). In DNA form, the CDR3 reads TGTGCCTGGAATCGACAGGGGAACACCGGGGAGCTGTTTTTT. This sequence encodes CAWNRQGNTGELFF.

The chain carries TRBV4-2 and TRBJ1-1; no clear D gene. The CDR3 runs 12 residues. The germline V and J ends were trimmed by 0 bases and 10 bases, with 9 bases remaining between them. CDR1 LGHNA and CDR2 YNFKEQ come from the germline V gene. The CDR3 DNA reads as TGTGCCAGCAGCCAAGATCTATCGGGAGCTTTCTTT. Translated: CASSQDLSGAFF.

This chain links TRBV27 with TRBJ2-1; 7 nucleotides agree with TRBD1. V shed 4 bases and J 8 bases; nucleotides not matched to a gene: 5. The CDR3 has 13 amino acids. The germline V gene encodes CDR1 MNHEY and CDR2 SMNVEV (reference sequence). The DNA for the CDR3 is TGTGCCAGCAGTTGGACAGGTTGGGATGAGCAGTTCTTC. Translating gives CASSWTGWDEQFF.

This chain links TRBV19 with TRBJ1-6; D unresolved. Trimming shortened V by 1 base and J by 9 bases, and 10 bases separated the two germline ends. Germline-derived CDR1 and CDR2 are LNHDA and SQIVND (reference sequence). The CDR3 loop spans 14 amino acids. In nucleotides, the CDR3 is TGTGCCAGTAGTATAGGATCCGGCGGTTCACCCCTCCACTTT. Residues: CASSIGSGGSPLHF.

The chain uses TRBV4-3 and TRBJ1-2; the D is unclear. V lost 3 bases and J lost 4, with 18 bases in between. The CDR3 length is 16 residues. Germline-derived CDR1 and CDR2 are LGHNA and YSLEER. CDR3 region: CASSQEVSWLLYGYTF. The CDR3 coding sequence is TGCGCCAGCAGCCAGGAGGTCTCCTGGTTACTCTATGGCTACACCTTC.

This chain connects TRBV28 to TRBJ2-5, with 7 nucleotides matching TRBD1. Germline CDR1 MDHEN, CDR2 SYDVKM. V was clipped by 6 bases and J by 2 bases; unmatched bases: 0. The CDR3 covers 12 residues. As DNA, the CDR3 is TGTGCCAGCAGGGGACAGCAAGAGACCCAGTACTTC. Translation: CASRGQQETQYF.

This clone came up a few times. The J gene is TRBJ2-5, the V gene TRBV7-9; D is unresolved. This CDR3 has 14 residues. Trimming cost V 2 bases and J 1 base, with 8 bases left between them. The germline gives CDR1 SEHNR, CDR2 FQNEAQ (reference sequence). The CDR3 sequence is CASSLPTIQETQYF. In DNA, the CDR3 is TGTGCCAGCAGCTTACCGACGATCCAAGAGACCCAGTACTTC.

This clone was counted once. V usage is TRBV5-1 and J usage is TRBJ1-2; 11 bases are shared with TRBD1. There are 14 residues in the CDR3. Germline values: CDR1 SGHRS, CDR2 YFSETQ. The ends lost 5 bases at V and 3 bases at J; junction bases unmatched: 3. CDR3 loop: CASRTGQGDYGYTF. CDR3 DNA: TGCGCCAGCAGAACGGGACAGGGGGACTATGGCTACACCTTC.

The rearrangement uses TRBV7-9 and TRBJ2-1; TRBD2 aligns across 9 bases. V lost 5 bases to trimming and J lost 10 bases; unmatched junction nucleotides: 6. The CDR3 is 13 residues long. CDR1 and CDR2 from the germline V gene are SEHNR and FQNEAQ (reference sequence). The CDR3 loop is CASSPGLAGEQFF. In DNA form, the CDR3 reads TGTGCCAGCAGCCCGGGCCTAGCGGGAGAGCAGTTCTTC.

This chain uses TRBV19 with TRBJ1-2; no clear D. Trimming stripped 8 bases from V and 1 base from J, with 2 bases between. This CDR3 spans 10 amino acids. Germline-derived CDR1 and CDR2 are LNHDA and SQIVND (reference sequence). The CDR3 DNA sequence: TGTGCCAGTTATAACTATGGCTACACCTTC. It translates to CASYNYGYTF.

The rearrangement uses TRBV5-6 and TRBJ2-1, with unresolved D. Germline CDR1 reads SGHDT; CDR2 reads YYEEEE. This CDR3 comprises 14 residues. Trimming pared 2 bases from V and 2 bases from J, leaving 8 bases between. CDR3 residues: CASSLGSTYNEQFF. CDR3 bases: TGTGCCAGCAGCTTAGGGTCTACCTACAATGAGCAGTTCTTC.

DNA of the CDR3: TGTGCCAGCAGCTTTGGGGTCTCCACTGAAGCTTTCTTT. It yields the protein CASSFGVSTEAFF. The rearrangement uses TRBV7-2 and TRBJ1-1; D not certain. The germline CDR1 and CDR2 sequences are SGHTA and FQGNSA. The CDR3 runs 13 residues. V lost 3 bases, J lost 4 bases, and 9 bases lay in between.

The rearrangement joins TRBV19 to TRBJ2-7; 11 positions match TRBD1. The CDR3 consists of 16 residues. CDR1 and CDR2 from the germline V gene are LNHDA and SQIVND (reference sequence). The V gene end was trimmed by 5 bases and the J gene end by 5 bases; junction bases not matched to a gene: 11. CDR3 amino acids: CASSFRTGGRSDEQYF. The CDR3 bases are TGTGCCAGTAGTTTCCGGACAGGGGGCAGGTCGGACGAGCAGTACTTC.

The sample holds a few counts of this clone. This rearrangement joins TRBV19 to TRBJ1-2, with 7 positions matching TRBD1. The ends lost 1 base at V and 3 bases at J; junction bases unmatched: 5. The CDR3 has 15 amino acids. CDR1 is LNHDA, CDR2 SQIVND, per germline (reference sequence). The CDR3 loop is CASSIGFTGDYGYTF. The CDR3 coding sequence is TGTGCCAGTAGTATAGGATTTACAGGGGACTATGGCTACACCTTC.

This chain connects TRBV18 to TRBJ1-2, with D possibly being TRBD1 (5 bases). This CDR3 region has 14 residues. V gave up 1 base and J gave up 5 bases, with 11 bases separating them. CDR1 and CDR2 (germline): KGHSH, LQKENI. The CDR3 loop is CASSPQGYSYGYTF. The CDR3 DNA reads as TGTGCCAGCTCACCACAGGGGTACTCTTATGGCTACACCTTC. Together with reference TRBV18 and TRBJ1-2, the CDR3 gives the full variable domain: NAGVMQNPRHLVRRRGQEARLRCSPMKGHSHVYWYRQLPEEGLKFMVYLQKENIIDESGMPKERFSAEFPKEGPSILRIQQVVRGDSAAYFCASSPQGYSYGYTFGSGTRLTVV.

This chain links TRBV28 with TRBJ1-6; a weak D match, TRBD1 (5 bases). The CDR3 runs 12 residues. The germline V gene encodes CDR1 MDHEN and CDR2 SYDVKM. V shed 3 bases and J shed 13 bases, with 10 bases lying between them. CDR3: CASSFAGAPLHF. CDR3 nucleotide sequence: TGTGCCAGCAGTTTTGCCGGGGCCCCCCTCCACTTT.

DNA for the CDR3: TGTGCCAGCAGCGTACGTCCCACGGGCTCCTACACCTTC. Protein sequence: CASSVRPTGSYTF. The chain couples TRBV9 to TRBJ1-2; D not certain. V lost 1 base, J lost 10 bases, and 14 bases lay in between. Per germline, CDR1 SGDLS and CDR2 YYNGEE. CDR3 length: 13 amino acids.

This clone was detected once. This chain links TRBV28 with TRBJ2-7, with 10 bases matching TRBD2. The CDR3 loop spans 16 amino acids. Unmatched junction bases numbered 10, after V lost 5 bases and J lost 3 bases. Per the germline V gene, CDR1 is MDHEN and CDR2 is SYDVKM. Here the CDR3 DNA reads TGTGCCAGCAGTCCGATAGCGGGGGGACTCTTCTACGAGCAGTACTTC. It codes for CASSPIAGGLFYEQYF.

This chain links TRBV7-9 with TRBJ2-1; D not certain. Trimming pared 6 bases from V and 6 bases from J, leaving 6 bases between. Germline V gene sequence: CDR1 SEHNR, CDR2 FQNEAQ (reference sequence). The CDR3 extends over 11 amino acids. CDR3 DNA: TGTGCCAGCAGTCTTTCCAATGAGCAGTTCTTC. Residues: CASSLSNEQFF.

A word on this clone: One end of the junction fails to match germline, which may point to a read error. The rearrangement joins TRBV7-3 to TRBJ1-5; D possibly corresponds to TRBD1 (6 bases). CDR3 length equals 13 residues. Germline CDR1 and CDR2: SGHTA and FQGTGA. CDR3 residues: CASSLRSGGPLHF. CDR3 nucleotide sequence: TGTGCCAGCAGCTTACGATCCGGGGGCCCCCTGCATTTT.

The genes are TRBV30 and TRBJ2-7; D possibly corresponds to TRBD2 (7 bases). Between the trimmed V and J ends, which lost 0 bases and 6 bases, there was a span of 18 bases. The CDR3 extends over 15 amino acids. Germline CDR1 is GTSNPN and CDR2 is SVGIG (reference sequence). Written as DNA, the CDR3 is TGTGCCTGGAGTGTAACCCTAGGGGGGGGCACCGAGCAGTACTTC. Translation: CAWSVTLGGGTEQYF.